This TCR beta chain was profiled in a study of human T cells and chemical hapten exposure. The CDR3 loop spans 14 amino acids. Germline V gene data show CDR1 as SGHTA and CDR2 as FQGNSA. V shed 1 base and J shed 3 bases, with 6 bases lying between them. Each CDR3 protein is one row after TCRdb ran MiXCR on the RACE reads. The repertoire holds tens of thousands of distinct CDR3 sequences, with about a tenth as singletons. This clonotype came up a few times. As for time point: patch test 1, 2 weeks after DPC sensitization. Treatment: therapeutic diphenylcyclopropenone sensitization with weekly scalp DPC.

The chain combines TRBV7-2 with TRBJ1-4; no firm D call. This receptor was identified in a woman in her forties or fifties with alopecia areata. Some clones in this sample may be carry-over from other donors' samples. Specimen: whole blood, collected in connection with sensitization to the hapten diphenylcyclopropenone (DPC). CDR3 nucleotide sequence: TGTGCCAGCAGCTTAGAGCGCGCTAATGAAAAACTGTTTTTT. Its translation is CASSLERANEKLFF.